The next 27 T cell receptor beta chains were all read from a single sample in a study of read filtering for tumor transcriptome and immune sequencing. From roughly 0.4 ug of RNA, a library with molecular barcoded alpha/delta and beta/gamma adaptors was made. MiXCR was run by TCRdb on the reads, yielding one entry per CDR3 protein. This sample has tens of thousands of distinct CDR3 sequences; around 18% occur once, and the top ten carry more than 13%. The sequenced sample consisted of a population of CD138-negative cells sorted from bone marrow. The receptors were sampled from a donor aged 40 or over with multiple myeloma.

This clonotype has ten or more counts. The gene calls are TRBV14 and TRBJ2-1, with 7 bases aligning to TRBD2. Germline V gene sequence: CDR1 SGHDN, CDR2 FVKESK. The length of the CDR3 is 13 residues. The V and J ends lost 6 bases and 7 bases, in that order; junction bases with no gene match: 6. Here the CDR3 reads CASRDGGRNEQFF. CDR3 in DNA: TGTGCCAGCAGGGACGGGGGGAGGAATGAGCAGTTCTTC.

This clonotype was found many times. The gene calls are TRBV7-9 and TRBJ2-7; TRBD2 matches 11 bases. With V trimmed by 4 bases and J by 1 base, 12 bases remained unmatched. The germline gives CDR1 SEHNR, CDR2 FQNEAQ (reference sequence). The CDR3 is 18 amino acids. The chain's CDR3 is CASSSRGSGRAPSYEQYF. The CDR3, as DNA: TGTGCCAGCAGCTCCCGGGGTAGCGGGAGGGCCCCTTCCTACGAGCAGTACTTC.

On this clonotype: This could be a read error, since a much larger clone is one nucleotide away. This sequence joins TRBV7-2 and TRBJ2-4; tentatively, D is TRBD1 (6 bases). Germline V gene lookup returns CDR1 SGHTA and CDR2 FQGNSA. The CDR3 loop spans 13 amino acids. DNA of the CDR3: TGTGCCAGCAGCTTTGGACAGAGGAACACTCAGTACTTC. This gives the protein CASSFGQRNTQYF.

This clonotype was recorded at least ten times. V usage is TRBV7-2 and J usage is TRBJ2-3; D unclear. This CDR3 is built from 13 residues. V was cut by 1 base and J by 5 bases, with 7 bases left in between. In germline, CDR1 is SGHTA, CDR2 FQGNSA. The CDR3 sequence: CASSLEIGDTQYF. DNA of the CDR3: TGTGCCAGCAGCTTAGAGATTGGAGATACGCAGTATTTT.

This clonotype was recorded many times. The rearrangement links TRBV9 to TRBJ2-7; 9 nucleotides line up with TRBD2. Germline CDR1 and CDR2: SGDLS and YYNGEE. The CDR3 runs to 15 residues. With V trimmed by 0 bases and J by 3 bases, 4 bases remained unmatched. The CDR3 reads CASSVAPSGVYEQYF. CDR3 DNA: TGTGCCAGCAGCGTAGCGCCTAGCGGGGTCTACGAGCAGTACTTC.

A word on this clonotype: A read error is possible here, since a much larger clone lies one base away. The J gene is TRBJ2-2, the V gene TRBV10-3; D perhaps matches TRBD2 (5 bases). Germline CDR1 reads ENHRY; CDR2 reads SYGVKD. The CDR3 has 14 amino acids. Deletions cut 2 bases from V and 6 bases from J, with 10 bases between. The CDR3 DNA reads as TGTGCCATCAGTGAGCAGGAGGCGCCCGGGGAGCTGTTTTTT. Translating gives CAISEQEAPGELFF.

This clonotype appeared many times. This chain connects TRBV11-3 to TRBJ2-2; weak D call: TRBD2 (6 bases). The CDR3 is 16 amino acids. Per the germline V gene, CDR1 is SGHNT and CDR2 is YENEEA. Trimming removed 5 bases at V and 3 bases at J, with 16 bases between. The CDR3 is CASSPRSGVDTGELFF. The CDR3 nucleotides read TGTGCCAGCAGCCCCCGTTCGGGGGTGGACACCGGGGAGCTGTTTTTT.

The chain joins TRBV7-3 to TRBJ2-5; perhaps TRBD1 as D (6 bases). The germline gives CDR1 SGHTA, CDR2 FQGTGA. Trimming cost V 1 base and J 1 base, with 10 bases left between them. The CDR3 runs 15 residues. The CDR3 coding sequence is TGTGCCAGCAGCTTAATGGGGGCGTCCCAAGAGACCCAGTACTTC. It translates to CASSLMGASQETQYF.

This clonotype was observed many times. This chain's CDR3 is CASVRREGAGELFF. The CDR3 nucleotides are TGTGCCAGCGTAAGAAGGGAAGGGGCCGGGGAGCTGTTTTTT. The rearrangement uses TRBV3-1 and TRBJ2-2, with D perhaps matching TRBD1 (5 bases). Trimming took 8 bases from V and 6 from J, leaving 16 bases between them. Germline-derived CDR1 and CDR2 are LGHDT and YNNKEL (reference sequence). The CDR3 is 14 residues long.

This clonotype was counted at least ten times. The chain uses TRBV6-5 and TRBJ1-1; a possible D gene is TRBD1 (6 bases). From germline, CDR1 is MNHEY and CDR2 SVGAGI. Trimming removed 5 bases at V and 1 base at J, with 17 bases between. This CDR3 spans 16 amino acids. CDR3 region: CASSTPQGVRNTEAFF. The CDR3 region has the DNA TGTGCCAGCAGTACCCCACAGGGAGTAAGGAACACTGAAGCTTTCTTT.

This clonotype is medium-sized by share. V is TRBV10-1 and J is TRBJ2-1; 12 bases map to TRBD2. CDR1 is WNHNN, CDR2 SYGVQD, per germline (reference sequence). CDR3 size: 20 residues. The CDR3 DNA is TGCGGCCCCCCTGGGCGACCGGGACAGGGGACTAGCGGGCCGTACAATGAGCAGTTCTTC. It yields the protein CGPPGRPGQGTSGPYNEQFF.

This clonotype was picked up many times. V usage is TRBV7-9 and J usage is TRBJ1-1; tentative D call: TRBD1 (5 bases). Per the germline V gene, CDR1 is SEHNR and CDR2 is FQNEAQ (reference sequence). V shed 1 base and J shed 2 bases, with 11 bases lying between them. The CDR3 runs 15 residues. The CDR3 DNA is TGTGCCAGCAGCTTAGTGCGGGGACTCAACACTGAAGCTTTCTTT. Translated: CASSLVRGLNTEAFF.

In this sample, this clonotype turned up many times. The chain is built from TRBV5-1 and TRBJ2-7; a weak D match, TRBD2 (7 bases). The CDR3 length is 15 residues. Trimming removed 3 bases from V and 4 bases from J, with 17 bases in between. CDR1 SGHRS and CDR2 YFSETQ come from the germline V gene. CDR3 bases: TGCGCCAGCAGCTCCACGGGGGGCGTGGTGTACGAGCAGTACTTC. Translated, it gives CASSSTGGVVYEQYF.

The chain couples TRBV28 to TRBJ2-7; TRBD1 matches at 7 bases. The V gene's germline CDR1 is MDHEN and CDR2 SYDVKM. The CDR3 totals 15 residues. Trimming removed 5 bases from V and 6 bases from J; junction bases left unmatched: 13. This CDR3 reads CASSAVGQVWAEQYF. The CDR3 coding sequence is TGTGCCAGCAGTGCCGTCGGACAGGTCTGGGCCGAGCAGTACTTC.

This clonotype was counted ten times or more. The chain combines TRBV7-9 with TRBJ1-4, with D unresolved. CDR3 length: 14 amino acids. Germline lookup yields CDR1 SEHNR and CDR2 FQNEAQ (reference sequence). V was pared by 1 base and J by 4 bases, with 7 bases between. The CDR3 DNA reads TGTGCCAGCAGCTTAGTAGTAAATAATGAAAAACTGTTTTTT. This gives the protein CASSLVVNNEKLFF.

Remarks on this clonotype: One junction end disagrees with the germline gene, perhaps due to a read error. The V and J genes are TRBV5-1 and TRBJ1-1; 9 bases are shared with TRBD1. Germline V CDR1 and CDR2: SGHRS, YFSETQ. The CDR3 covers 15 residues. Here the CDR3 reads CASSANKGQGSLMLF. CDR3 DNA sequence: TGCGCCAGCAGCGCCAACAAGGGACAGGGTAGCTTGATGCTCTTT.

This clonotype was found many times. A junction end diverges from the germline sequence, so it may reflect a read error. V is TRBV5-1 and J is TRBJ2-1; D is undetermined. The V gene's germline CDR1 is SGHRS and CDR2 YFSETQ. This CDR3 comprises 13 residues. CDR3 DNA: TGTGCCAGCAGCTTGGTCGGTCTGGGTGAGCAGTTCTTC. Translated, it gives CASSLVGLGEQFF.

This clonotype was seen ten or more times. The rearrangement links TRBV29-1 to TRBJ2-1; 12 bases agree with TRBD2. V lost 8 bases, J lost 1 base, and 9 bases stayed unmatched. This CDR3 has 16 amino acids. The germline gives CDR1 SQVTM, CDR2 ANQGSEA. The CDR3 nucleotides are TGCAGCCTCCTGGGACTAGCGGGTGCTTCCTACAATGAGCAGTTCTTC. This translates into CSLLGLAGASYNEQFF.

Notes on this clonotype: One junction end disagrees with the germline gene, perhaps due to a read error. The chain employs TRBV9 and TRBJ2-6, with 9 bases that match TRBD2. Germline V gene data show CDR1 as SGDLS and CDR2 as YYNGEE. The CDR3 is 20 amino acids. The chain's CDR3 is CASSSPPSALAGSGANVLTF. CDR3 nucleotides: TGTGCCAGCAGCTCACCCCCGTCGGCACTAGCGGGCTCTGGGGCCAACGTCCTGACCTTC.

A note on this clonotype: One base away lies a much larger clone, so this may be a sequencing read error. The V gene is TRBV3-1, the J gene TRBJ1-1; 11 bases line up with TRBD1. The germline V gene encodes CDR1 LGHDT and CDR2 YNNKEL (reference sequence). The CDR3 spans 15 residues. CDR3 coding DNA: TGTGCCTGCAGCCTTTCGGACAGGGGGCATGGTGAAGCTTTCTTT. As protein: CACSLSDRGHGEAFF.

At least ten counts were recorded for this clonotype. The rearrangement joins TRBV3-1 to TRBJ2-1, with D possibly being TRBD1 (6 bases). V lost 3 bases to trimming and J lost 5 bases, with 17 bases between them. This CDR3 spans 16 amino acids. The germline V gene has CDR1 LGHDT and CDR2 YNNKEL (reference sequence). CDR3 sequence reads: CASSHGSKTGNNEQFF. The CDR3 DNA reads TGTGCCAGCAGCCATGGATCGAAAACAGGGAACAATGAGCAGTTCTTC.

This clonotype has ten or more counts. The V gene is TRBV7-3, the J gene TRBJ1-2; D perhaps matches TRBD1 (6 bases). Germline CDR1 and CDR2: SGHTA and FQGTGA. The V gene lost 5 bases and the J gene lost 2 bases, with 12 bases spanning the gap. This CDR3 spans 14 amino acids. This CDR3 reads CASSPSGQNYGYTF. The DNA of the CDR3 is TGTGCCAGCAGCCCAAGTGGACAGAACTATGGCTACACCTTC.

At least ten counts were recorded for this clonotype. The CDR3 spells CSETNRGFYQIGNEKLFF. In nucleotides, the CDR3 is TGCAGCGAGACAAACAGGGGTTTCTACCAAATAGGGAATGAAAAACTGTTTTTT. The V and J genes are TRBV29-1 and TRBJ1-4; 7 nucleotides agree with TRBD1. CDR3 length: 18 amino acids. Germline V lookup: CDR1 SQVTM, CDR2 ANQGSEA. J lost 5 bases, V lost 7 bases, and 22 bases had no gene match.

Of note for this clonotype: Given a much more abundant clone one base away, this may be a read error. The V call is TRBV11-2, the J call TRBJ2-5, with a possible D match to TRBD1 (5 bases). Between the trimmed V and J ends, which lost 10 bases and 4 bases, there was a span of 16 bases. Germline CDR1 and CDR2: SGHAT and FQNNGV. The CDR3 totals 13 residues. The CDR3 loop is CANTQGRGETQYF. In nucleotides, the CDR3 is TGTGCCAACACCCAGGGAAGAGGAGAGACCCAGTACTTC.

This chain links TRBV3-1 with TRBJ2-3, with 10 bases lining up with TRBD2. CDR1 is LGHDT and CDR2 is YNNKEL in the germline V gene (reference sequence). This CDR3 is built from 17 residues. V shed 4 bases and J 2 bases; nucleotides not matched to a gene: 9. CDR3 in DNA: TGTGCCAGCAGCCGCCGTACTCTAGCGGGAGTCACAGATACGCAGTATTTT. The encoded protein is CASSRRTLAGVTDTQYF.

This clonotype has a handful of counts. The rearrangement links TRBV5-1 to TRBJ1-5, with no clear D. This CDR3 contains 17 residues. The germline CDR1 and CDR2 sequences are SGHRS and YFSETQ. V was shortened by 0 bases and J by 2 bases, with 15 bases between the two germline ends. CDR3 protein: CASSLGGLSLGNQPQHF. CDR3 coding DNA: TGCGCCAGCAGCTTGGGCGGGCTATCCCTGGGCAATCAGCCCCAGCATTTT.

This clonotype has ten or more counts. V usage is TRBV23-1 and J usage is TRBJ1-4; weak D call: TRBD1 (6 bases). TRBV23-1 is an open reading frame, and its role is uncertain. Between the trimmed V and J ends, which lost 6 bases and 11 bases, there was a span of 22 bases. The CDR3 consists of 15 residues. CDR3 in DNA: TGCGCCAGCAGACAACGAGCGGGGGGCGTCGGGAAACTGTTTTTT. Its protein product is CASRQRAGGVGKLFF.